This T cell receptor (beta chain) was sequenced during a study of T cell responses to AZD1222 COVID-19 vaccine. Study-level results: Spike-specific TCR breadth rose after two AZD1222 doses, and depth rose as well. Donors were mostly white British, more females; clonal diversity possibly underestimated.

The CDR3 runs to 16 residues. Germline loops: CDR1 SGDLS, CDR2 YYNGEE. The V end lost 10 bases, the J end lost 0 bases, and 23 bases lay between the germline ends. On this clone: Its specificity is unknown.

Profiled with immunoSEQ multiplex PCR; TCRdb holds only in-frame clones, not every one. Of 70,000 to 95,000 clones detected, around nine tenths appear once; the ten largest clones hold roughly 11%. This sequence originates from an adult who received the AZD1222 COVID-19 vaccine. The sample here was peripheral blood, taken 28 days after the second AZD1222 dose. The J gene is TRBJ2-7, the V gene TRBV9, with D perhaps matching TRBD2 (6 bases). This CDR3 reads CARVERRATHSYEQYF. CDR3 bases: TGTGCCCGAGTCGAGAGGAGGGCTACTCACTCCTACGAGCAGTACTTC.